This TCR beta chain appears in the sequencing data of a study of blood T cell repertoires in COVID-19. Background on the study: Sample material is recorded as cDNA or gDNA derived from T cells, B-cell-depleted T cells, or PBMCs.

Trimming at V came to 4 bases and at J to 3 bases, leaving 4 bases not matched to a gene. Germline V gene data show CDR1 as LGHDT and CDR2 as YNNKEL (reference sequence). The CDR3 totals 14 residues. Data came from immunoSEQ multiplex PCR; TCRdb stores just in-frame clones and leaves some out. The sample includes 130,000 to 150,000 clones, approximately 85% seen only once; the top ten take 1.5% to 2%. The receptor was isolated from a man between 65 and 85 years old with acute or convalescent COVID-19. The chain recombines TRBV3-1 (or the pseudogene TRBV3-2) with TRBJ2-7; TRBD1 aligns across 9 bases. Input material: peripheral blood. CDR3 in amino acids: CASSLQTGGYEQYF. The DNA of the CDR3 is TGTGCCAGCAGCCTCCAGACAGGGGGCTACGAGCAGTACTTC.